This T cell receptor (beta chain) was recorded in a study of OX40 agonist ivuxolimab in advanced cancers. Germline CDR1 is LNHDA and CDR2 is SQIVND (reference sequence). The V segment lost 5 bases and the J segment 2 bases; nucleotides outside the gene matches: 4. The CDR3 totals 14 residues. In this sample, this clone turned up a few times. Using immunoSEQ multiplex PCR, the repertoire was profiled, and TCRdb retains in-frame clones only, with some absent. The sample includes 45,000 to 70,000 clones, 83% of them seen just once. The TCR comes from an adult with an advanced solid tumor such as melanoma, head and neck, liver or kidney cancer. Material: CD4+ or CD8+ T cells sorted from blood, obtained in a trial of the OX40 agonist ivuxolimab. The gene calls are TRBV19 and TRBJ2-7, with 9 positions matching TRBD1. The CDR3 DNA follows: TGTGCCAGTAGTCCAAGACAGGGGGCCTACGAGCAGTACTTC. Its protein is CASSPRQGAYEQYF.